This T cell receptor beta chain was sequenced during a study of neurological immune-mediated disorders. Blood bank volunteers in Maryland, USA, served as healthy controls. This clonotype was recorded many times. This CDR3 contains 14 residues. V shed 3 bases and J shed 12 bases, with 18 bases lying between them. Using its own MiXCR run on the 5' RACE reads, TCRdb lists one record per CDR3 protein. The repertoire has approximately 82,000 distinct CDR3 sequences, approximately 14% of them found once; the top ten carry approximately 6.8%. The V and J genes are TRBV12-3 or TRBV12-4 and TRBJ1-3, with D unresolved. The material sequenced was PBMCs. This receptor was identified in a woman aged 45-59 years in good health. As DNA, the CDR3 is TGTGCCAGCAGTTTGGGCCAGGCTCAAGTCGGCATATATTTT. Translation gives CASSLGQAQVGIYF.